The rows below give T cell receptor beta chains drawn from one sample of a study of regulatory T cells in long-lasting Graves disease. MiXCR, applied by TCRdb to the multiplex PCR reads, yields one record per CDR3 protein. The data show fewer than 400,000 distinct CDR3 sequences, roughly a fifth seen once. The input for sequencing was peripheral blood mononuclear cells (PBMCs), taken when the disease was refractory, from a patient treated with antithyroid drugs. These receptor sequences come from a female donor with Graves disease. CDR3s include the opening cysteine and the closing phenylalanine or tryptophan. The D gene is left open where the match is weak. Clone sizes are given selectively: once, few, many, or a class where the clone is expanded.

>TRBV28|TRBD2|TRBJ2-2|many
TGTGCCAGCAGTCTTCTGGCTAGCGGGAACACCGGGGAGCTGTTTTTT
CASSLLASGNTGELFF
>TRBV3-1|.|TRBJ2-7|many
TGTGCCAGCAGCCAAGGGCGACTGGGGAACTACGAGCAGTACTTC
CASSQGRLGNYEQYF
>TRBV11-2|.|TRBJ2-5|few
TGTGCCAGCAGCTTAATCTCCATCCCCCCCGGGGAGACCCAGTACTTC
CASSLISIPPGETQYF
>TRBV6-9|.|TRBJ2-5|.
TGTGCCAGCAGTTACACGTACAGGGTAGAGACCCAGTACTTC
CASSYTYRVETQYF
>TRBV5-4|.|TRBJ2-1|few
TGTGCCAGCAGCTTGGGGCCACAGGTATCCGGCAATGAGCAGTTCTTC
CASSLGPQVSGNEQFF
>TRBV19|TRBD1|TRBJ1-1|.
TGTGCCAGCAGTGGACAGGGACATACTGAAGTTTTCTTT
CASSGQGHTEVFF
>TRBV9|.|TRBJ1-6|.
TGTGCCAGCAGCGCGGGAAGCCGGCAACCCCTCCACTTT
CASSAGSRQPLHF
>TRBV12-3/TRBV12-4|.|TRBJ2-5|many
TGTGCCAGCAGCCGAATCCTGGAGACCCAGTACTTC
CASSRILETQYF
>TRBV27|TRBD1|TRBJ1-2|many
TGTGCCAGCAGTTACAGGGGGGCCTATGGCTACACCTTC
CASSYRGAYGYTF
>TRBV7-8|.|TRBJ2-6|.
TGTGCCAGCAGCTTAGTGCCAGGAACCAGCTCTGGGGCCAACGTCCCGACTTTC
CASSLVPGTSSGANVPTF
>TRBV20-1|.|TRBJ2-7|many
TGCAGTGCTCACAAGACTGCCAACTCCTACGAGCAGTACTTC
CSAHKTANSYEQYF
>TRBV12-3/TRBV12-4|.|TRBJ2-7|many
TGTGCCAGCACCCGATCCATCTACGAGCAGTACTTC
CASTRSIYEQYF
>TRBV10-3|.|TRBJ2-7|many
TGTGCCATCAGTGAGACAGAGCGCTACGAGCAGTACTTC
CAISETERYEQYF
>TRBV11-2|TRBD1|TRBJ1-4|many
TGTGCCAGCAGCTTAGCTGGGACAGGGTCTAATGAAAAACTGTTTTTT
CASSLAGTGSNEKLFF
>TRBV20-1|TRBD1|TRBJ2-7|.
TGCAGTGCTAGAGGTCGGGGACAGGTGGACGAGCAGTACTTC
CSARGRGQVDEQYF
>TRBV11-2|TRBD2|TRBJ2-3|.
TGTGCCAGCAGCTTACAGGGGACTAGCGGGAGGGACGCGACAGATACGCAGTATTTT
CASSLQGTSGRDATDTQYF
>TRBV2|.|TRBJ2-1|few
TGTGCCAGCAGTGGCGTAGGGCCGGGGGAGCAGTTCTTC
CASSGVGPGEQFF
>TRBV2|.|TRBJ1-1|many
TGTGCCAGCAGGGCGACAATGAACACTGAAGCTTTCTTT
CASRATMNTEAFF
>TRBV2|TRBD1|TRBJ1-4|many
TGTGCCAGCAGCGATGACAGGGGGTGGAATGAAAAACTGTTTTTT
CASSDDRGWNEKLFF
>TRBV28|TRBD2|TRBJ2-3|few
TGTGCCAGCAGTTTATCCCTCGCGCGGGAGGAAACAGATACGCAGTATTTT
CASSLSLAREETDTQYF
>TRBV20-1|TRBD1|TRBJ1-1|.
TGCAGTGCTAGAGAACCGGGACAGAGATCCATTCTAGCTTTCTTT
CSAREPGQRSILAFF
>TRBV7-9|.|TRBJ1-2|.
TGTGCCAGCAGCCGACCGGGCCTGGTCGGAGGGCAGCCTGGCTACACCTTC
CASSRPGLVGGQPGYTF
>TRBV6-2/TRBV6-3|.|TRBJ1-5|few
TGTGCCAGCAGATACGGACAGCTTTTAAATCAGCCCCAGCATTTT
CASRYGQLLNQPQHF
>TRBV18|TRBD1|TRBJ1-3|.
TGTGCCAGCTCACCCCAGGGACAGGGGTACGGAAACACCATATATTTT
CASSPQGQGYGNTIYF
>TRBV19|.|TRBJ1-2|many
TGTGCCAGTAGTATTGTATTGGAAGGGACGGATGGCTACACCTTC
CASSIVLEGTDGYTF
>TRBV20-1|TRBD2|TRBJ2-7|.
TGCAGTGCTAGGCTTGCGGGAGGGCCGGCGGGGGAGCAGTACTTC
CSARLAGGPAGEQYF
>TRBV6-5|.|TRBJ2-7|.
TGTGCCAGCAGTTACCGCCCCGGACAGTTGAACGAGCAGTACTTC
CASSYRPGQLNEQYF
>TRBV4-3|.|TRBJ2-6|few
TGCGCCAGCAGTCGTGGGGCCAACGTCCTGACTTTC
CASSRGANVLTF
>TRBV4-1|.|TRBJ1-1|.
TGCGCCAGCAGCCAATGGACTCCGAACACTGAAGCTTTCTTT
CASSQWTPNTEAFF
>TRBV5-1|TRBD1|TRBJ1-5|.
TGCGCCAGCAGCCTAACCGGGACAGGCAATCAGCCCCAGCATTTT
CASSLTGTGNQPQHF
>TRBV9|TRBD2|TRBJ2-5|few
TGTGCCAGCAGCCCCCCGGAGCGGGAGGATACCCAGTACTTC
CASSPPEREDTQYF
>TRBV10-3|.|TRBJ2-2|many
TGTGCCATCAGTGAACCCGACGAGGCCGGGGAGCTGTTTTTT
CAISEPDEAGELFF
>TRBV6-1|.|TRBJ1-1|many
TGTGCCACTAGGCCAGGGGTAGGAACTGAAGCTTTCTTT
CATRPGVGTEAFF
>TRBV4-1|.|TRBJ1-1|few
TGCGCCAGCAGCCCTGACGTAATTGGGCTGAACACTGAAGCTTTCTTT
CASSPDVIGLNTEAFF
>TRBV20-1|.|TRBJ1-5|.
TGCAGTGCTAGAGAAGGGCATGGCAGGGGCAATCAGCCCCAGCATTTT
CSAREGHGRGNQPQHF
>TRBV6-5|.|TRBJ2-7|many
TGTGCCAGCAGTTCTCAGGGGGGCGCCTACGAGCAGTACTTC
CASSSQGGAYEQYF
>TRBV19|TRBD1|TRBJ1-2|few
TGTGCCAGTAGTATCACAGGGGACGGAGCTAACTATGGCTACACCTTC
CASSITGDGANYGYTF
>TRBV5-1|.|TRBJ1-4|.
TGCGCCAGCAGCTTCAGGGATCGTAATGAAAAACTGTTTTTT
CASSFRDRNEKLFF
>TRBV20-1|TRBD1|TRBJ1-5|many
TGCAGTGCTAGTGGACAGGGCAATCAGCCCCAGCATTTT
CSASGQGNQPQHF
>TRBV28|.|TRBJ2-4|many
TGTGCCAGCAGTTCCTCACGCTACAAAAACATTCAGTACTTC
CASSSSRYKNIQYF
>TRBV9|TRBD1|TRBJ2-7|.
TGTGCCAGCAGCGTGGGGACAGGGGCCTACGAGCAGTACTTC
CASSVGTGAYEQYF
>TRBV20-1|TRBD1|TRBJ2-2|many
TGCAGTGCTAGACCTGGGACAGGGACCGGGGAGCTGTTTTTT
CSARPGTGTGELFF